The next 5 T cell receptor beta chains were all read from a single sample in a study of response to subunit inactivated influenza vaccine. TCRdb fed the RT-PCR reads into MiXCR, producing one record per CDR3 protein. Among around 540,000 distinct CDR3 sequences listed, roughly 10% were seen once. This specimen consisted of PBMCs from blood, obtained on the day of vaccination. The origin of the receptors is a man aged 45-60 years who received an inactivated influenza vaccine.

V and J are TRBV5-1 and TRBJ2-2; D is unresolved. V was pared by 2 bases and J by 4 bases, with 9 bases between. The CDR3 is 14 amino acids. From germline, CDR1 is SGHRS and CDR2 YFSETQ. CDR3 residues: CASSFGEPTGELFF. Here the CDR3 DNA reads TGCGCCAGCAGCTTTGGAGAGCCCACCGGGGAGCTGTTTTTT.

The chain employs TRBV28 and TRBJ2-7; D may be TRBD2 (6 bases). Trimming cost V 5 bases and J 5 bases, with 19 bases left between them. This CDR3 contains 15 residues. The germline V gene has CDR1 MDHEN and CDR2 SYDVKM. CDR3 DNA sequence: TGTGCCAGCAGTGATGGGGGGAGACTCGTGCACGAGCAGTACTTC. This codes for CASSDGGRLVHEQYF.

The table lists this clonotype with a few counts. This chain uses TRBV7-2 with TRBJ2-3, with 9 bases identical to TRBD2. This CDR3 contains 18 residues. The V gene end was trimmed by 0 bases and the J gene end by 0 bases; junction bases not matched to a gene: 7. Germline CDR1 reads SGHTA; CDR2 reads FQGNSA. CDR3 region: CASSLALFAGGSTDTQYF. The CDR3 DNA reads TGTGCCAGCAGCTTAGCGCTTTTCGCGGGAGGGAGCACAGATACGCAGTATTTT.

This clonotype was observed a few times. CDR3 sequence (DNA): TGTGCCAGCAGCTCCGCCGGGACTAGTAGTCTCCGGCGAGAGACCCAGTACTTC. Amino acids: CASSSAGTSSLRRETQYF. This chain joins TRBV11-2 and TRBJ2-5; TRBD2 agrees at 8 bases. The CDR3 loop spans 18 amino acids. V shed 4 bases, J shed 4 bases, and the junction held 17 bases outside the gene matches. Germline V gene sequence: CDR1 SGHAT, CDR2 FQNNGV.

This clonotype was counted many times. The DNA of the CDR3 is TGTGCCAGCAGCGTAGGGGCTAGCGGAGGATTCGAAGAGACCCAGTACTTC. Translating it yields CASSVGASGGFEETQYF. V is TRBV9 and J is TRBJ2-5; 7 nucleotides align to TRBD2. CDR1 SGDLS and CDR2 YYNGEE come from the germline V gene. This CDR3 spans 17 amino acids. J lost 3 bases, V lost 0 bases, and 11 bases had no gene match. Complete variable domain (other parts from reference TRBV9 and TRBJ2-5): DSGVTQTPKHLITATGQRVTLRCSPRSGDLSVYWYQQSLDQGLQFLIQYYNGEERAKGNILERFSAQQFPDLHSELNLSSLELGDSALYFCASSVGASGGFEETQYFGPGTRLLVL.